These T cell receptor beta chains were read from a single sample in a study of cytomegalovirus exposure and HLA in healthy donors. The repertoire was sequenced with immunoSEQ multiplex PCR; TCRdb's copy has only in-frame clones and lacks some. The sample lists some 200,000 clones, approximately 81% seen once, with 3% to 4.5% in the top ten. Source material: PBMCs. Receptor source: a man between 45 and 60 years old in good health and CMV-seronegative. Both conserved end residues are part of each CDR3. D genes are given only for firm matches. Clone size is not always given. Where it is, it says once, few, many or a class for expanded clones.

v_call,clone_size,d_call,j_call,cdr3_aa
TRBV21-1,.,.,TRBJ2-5,CASRTSATQYF
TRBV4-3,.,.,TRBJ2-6,CASSQVLGTGANVLTF
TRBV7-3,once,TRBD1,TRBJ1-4,CASSLTGGRQNEKLFF
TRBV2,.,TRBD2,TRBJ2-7,CASRTGASGTEEQYF
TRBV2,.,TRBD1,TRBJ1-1,CASSLQGAYTEAFF
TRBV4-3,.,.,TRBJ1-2,CASSQDLRVGYTF
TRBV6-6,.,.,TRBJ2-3,CASIGTTTDTQYF
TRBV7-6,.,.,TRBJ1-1,CASSLGHPGNTEAFF
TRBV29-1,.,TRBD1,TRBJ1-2,CSVDRGQRANYGYTF
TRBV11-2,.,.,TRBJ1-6,CASSLTLLGSPLHF
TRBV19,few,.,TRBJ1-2,CASSIPPGDPYGYTF
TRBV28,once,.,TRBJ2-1,CASSFGGLGYNEQFF
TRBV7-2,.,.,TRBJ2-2,CASSTQGLSTGELFF
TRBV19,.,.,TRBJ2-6,CASSIRSAGANVLTF
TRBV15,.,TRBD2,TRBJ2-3,CATSRGTSGGPTDTQYF
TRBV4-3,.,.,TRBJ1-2,CARRYGMGYGYTF
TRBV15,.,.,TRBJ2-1,CATSEFTGWEDEQFF
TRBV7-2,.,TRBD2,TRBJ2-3,CASSLGLAGGRDTQYF
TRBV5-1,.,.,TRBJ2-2,CASSLLVTGELFF
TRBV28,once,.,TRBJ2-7,CASSFSTAGYEQYF
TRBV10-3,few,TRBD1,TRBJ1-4,CAISSTGKTTNEKLFF
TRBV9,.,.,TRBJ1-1,CASSVDSRANTEAFF
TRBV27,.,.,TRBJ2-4,CASSQSTVAKNIQYF
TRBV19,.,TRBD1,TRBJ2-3,CASKGAGADTQYF
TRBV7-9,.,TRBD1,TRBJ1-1,CASSPRQGRNTEAFF
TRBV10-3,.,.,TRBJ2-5,CATGEGQETQYF
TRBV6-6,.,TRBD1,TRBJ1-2,CASSTGTGGVSGGYTF
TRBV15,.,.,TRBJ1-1,CATSREPGRGTEAFF
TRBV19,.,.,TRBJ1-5,CASSIVGVNQPQHF